The rows below give T cell receptor beta chains drawn from one sample of a study of blood T cell repertoires in COVID-19. Sequenced by immunoSEQ multiplex PCR; TCRdb stores in-frame clones only, minus some. In the table there are about 83,000 clones, around 87% of which are singletons. The material sequenced was peripheral blood. The receptors were gathered from a man older than 75 with active or convalescent COVID-19. Both conserved end residues are part of each CDR3. A D gene is named only where the DNA matches it firmly.

>TRBD2|TRBV19|TRBJ2-3
CASSMVTSVRASTDTQYF
>TRBD1|TRBV7-8|TRBJ2-1
CASSLDGQGEQFF
>TRBD2|TRBV5-1|TRBJ2-3
CASSQNGGGAGDTQYF
>.|TRBV5-1|TRBJ2-2
CASSLALRSPRRELFF
>.|TRBV5-1|TRBJ2-3
CASSLEPYADTQYF
>.|TRBV5-8|TRBJ1-6
CASSLLLLSYNSPLHF
>TRBD2|TRBV11-2|TRBJ2-1
CASSQATTSGSFF
>.|TRBV6-5|TRBJ2-3
CASSLDRIADTQYF
>.|TRBV18|TRBJ1-5
CASSPFTVGGEGPSNQPQHF
>.|TRBV6-1|TRBJ2-6
CASSELEFAGANVLTF
>.|TRBV19|TRBJ1-1
CASSIQGSNTEAFF
>.|TRBV5-1|TRBJ2-5
CASSPSSGARGETQYF
>.|TRBV6-2/TRBV6-3|TRBJ1-2
CASSFSKQGARYTF
>.|TRBV5-5|TRBJ2-2
CASKTATGELFF
>TRBD1|TRBV27|TRBJ1-2
CASSRTGRSNYGYTF
>TRBD1|TRBV4-1|TRBJ1-2
CASSIRQGNYGYTF
>.|TRBV30|TRBJ1-1
CAWAGVSTEAFF
>TRBD1|TRBV14|TRBJ1-1
CASSRHPGQGALNTEAFF
>.|TRBV4-2|TRBJ1-1
CASSQGMGGNTEAFF
>.|TRBV18|TRBJ2-1
CASSPRNSNEQFF
>.|TRBV4-1|TRBJ2-3
CASSRFAGPTDTQYF
>.|TRBV2|TRBJ1-5
CASQSQTNQPQHF
>.|TRBV28|TRBJ1-6
CASMERQNSPLHF
>.|TRBV14|TRBJ1-4
CASSPQITTNEKLFF